This entry lists 2 T cell receptor beta chains sequenced from one sample in a study of blood T cells in healthy people across ages. A sample-barcoded 5' primer and a J-beta primer mix were used in a second PCR of roughly 7 to 11 cycles. TCRdb fed the 5' RACE reads into MiXCR, producing one record per CDR3 protein. The data contain about 1.1 million distinct CDR3 sequences, 30% to 40% of them seen just once; the ten biggest clones take up under 15%. The specimen was blood. The receptors were gathered from a man younger than 30 in good health.

The chain carries TRBV6-1 and TRBJ2-1, with D possibly being TRBD1 (6 bases). The germline gives CDR1 MNHNS, CDR2 SASEGT. Trimming took off 9 bases at V and 10 bases at J, with 16 bases between the two ends. The CDR3 extends over 12 amino acids. CDR3: CASRGPRGEQFF. In nucleotides, the CDR3 is TGTGCCAGTAGGGGACCAAGGGGGGAGCAGTTCTTC.

This CDR3 reads CASSPIRGASTDTQYF. The CDR3 nucleotides read TGTGCCAGCAGCCCGATTAGAGGGGCCAGCACAGATACGCAGTATTTT. This chain connects TRBV14 to TRBJ2-3; D could derive from TRBD1 or TRBD2 (5 bases each). CDR3 length equals 16 residues. Germline V gene sequence: CDR1 SGHDN, CDR2 FVKESK. V was cut by 4 bases and J by 0 bases, with 14 bases left in between.